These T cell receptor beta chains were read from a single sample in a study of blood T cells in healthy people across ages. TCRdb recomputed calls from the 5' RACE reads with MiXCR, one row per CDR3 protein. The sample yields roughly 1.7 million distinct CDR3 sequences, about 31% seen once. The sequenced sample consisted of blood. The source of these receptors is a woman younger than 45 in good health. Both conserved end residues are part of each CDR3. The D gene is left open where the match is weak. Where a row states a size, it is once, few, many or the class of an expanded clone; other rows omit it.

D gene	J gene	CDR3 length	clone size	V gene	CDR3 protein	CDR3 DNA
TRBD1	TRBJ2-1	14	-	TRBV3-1	CASRPSGGSDEQFF	TGTGCCAGCAGGCCATCAGGGGGTAGTGACGAGCAGTTCTTC
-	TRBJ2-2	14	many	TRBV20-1	CSASKQVNTGELFF	TGCAGTGCTAGTAAACAGGTGAACACCGGGGAGCTGTTTTTT
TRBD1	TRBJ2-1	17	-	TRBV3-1	CASSQGNRGLSYNEQFF	TGTGCCAGCAGCCAAGGGAACAGGGGGCTTTCCTACAATGAGCAGTTCTTC
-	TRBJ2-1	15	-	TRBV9	CASSVEASRQHEQFF	TGTGCCAGCAGCGTAGAGGCTAGCCGACAACATGAGCAGTTCTTC
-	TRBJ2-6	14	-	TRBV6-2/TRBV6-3	CASNKDSGANVLTF	TGTGCCAGCAACAAAGACTCTGGGGCCAACGTCCTGACTTTC
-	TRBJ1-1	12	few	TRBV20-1	CSAKRGLREAFF	TGCAGTGCTAAAAGGGGTTTGCGAGAAGCTTTCTTT
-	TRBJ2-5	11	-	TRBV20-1	CSAPLPGTQYF	TGCAGTGCTCCTCTACCGGGGACCCAGTACTTC
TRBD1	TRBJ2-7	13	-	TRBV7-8	CAVDGQGGSEQYF	TGTGCCGTGGACGGACAGGGGGGTAGCGAGCAGTACTTC
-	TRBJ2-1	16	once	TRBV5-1	CASSLTGSPSYNKQFF	TGCGCCAGCAGCTTAACAGGCTCCCCGTCCTACAATAAGCAGTTCTTC
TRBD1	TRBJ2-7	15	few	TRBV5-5	CASSFGTGLSHEQYF	TGTGCCAGCAGCTTCGGGACAGGGTTATCCCACGAGCAGTACTTC
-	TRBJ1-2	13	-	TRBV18	CASSPGHLDGYTF	TGTGCCAGCTCACCGGGACATCTGGATGGCTACACCTTC
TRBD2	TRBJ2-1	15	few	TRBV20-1	CSARPLAGEGYEQFF	TGCAGTGCTAGACCACTAGCGGGGGAGGGGTATGAGCAGTTCTTC
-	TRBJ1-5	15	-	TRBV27	CASRLSQGGHQPRHF	TGTGCCAGCAGATTAAGCCAGGGTGGACATCAGCCCCGGCATTTT
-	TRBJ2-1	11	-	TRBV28	CASTANNEQFF	TGTGCCAGCACCGCTAACAATGAGCAGTTCTTC
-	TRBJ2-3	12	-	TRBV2	CASTDLTDTQYF	TGTGCCAGCACTGACCTCACAGATACGCAGTATTTT
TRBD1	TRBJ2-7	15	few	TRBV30	CAWRIRDRESYEQYF	TGTGCCTGGAGAATCCGGGACAGAGAAAGCTACGAGCAGTACTTC
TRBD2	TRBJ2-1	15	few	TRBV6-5	CASSAQPGGYNEQFF	TGTGCCAGCAGTGCCCAGCCGGGAGGGTACAATGAGCAGTTCTTC
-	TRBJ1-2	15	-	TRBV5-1	CASSLLGPGLTGYTF	TGCGCCAGCAGCTTGTTGGGACCGGGGTTGACCGGCTACACCTTC
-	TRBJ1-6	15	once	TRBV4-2	CTSSQGDGNNSPLHF	TGTACCAGCAGCCAAGGGGATGGTAATAATTCACCCCTCCACTTT
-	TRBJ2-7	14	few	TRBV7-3	CASSPTPTETKQYF	TGTGCCAGCAGCCCCACCCCGACGGAGACGAAGCAGTACTTC
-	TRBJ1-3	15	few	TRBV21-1	CASSRVRGTGNTIYF	TGTGCCAGCAGCAGGGTCAGGGGGACTGGAAACACCATATATTTT
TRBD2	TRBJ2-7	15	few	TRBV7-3	CASSLKAGGPYEQYF	TGTGCCAGCAGCTTAAAAGCGGGAGGCCCCTACGAGCAGTACTTC
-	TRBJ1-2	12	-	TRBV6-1	CASTPQGTVYTF	TGTGCCAGCACCCCACAGGGAACGGTCTACACCTTC
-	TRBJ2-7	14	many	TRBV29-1	CSVEDHGRASEQYF	TGCAGCGTTGAAGATCATGGGCGAGCAAGTGAGCAGTACTTC
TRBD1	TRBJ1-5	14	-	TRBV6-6	CASGSGQANRPQHF	TGTGCCAGCGGTTCCGGACAGGCCAATCGGCCCCAGCATTTT
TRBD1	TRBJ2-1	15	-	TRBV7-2	CASSLLRGGRNEQFF	TGTGCCAGCAGCTTACTTAGAGGGGGCCGCAATGAGCAGTTCTTC
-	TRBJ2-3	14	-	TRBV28	CASSLSQAGDTQYF	TGTGCCAGCAGTTTAAGTCAGGCCGGAGATACGCAGTATTTT
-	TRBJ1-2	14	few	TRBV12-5	CASARGGGQEGYTF	TGTGCTAGTGCCAGGGGCGGGGGGCAGGAGGGCTACACCTTC
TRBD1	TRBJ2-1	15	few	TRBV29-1	CSVGDRGQGGNEQFF	TGCAGCGTTGGGGACCGGGGACAGGGGGGAAATGAGCAGTTCTTC
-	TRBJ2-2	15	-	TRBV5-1	CASSPERGDSGELFF	TGCGCCAGCAGCCCTGAAAGAGGGGATAGCGGGGAGCTGTTTTTT
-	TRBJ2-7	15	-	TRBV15	CATSRVLQGTYEQYF	TGTGCCACCAGCAGAGTCTTACAGGGAACCTACGAGCAGTACTTC
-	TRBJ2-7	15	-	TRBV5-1	CASSLSGLRGYEQYF	TGCGCCAGCAGCTTATCAGGCCTCCGGGGCTACGAGCAGTACTTC
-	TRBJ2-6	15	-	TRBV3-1	CASSQVLSGANVLTF	TGTGCCAGCAGCCAAGTTCTTTCTGGGGCCAACGTCCTGACTTTC
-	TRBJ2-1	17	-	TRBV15	CATGSPPGAASYNEQFF	TGTGCCACCGGCAGCCCCCCGGGCGCCGCCTCCTACAATGAGCAGTTCTTC
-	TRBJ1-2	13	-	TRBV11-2	CASSFADYSGYTF	TGTGCCAGCAGCTTTGCTGATTACAGCGGCTACACCTTC
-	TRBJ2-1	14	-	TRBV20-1	CSAGGSWGYNEQFF	TGCAGTGCTGGGGGGTCGTGGGGGTACAATGAGCAGTTCTTC
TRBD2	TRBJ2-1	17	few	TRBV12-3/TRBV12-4	CASSSRRSGGNLDEQFF	TGTGCCAGCAGTTCTCGGAGGTCGGGAGGGAATTTAGATGAGCAGTTCTTC
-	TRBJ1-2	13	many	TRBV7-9	CASSMDGNYGYTF	TGTGCCAGCAGCATGGACGGGAACTATGGCTACACCTTC
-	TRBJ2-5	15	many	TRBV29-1	CSVNRGRLLQETQYF	TGCAGCGTTAACCGCGGACGGCTACTCCAAGAGACCCAGTACTTC
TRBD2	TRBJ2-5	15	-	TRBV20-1	CSARLIGGGRETQYF	TGCAGTGCTAGACTAATCGGGGGGGGCCGAGAGACCCAGTACTTC
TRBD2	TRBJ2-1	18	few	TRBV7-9	CASSKGLAVTRSYNEQFF	TGTGCCAGCAGCAAGGGACTAGCGGTTACCCGCTCCTACAATGAGCAGTTCTTC
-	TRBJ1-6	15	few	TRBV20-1	CSAREGQNYNSPLHF	TGCAGTGCTAGGGAAGGACAGAACTATAATTCACCCCTCCACTTT
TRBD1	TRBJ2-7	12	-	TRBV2	CASRETGDEQYF	TGTGCCAGCAGGGAGACAGGGGACGAGCAGTACTTC
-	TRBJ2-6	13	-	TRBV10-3	CAIYRTGANVPTF	TGTGCCATCTACAGGACTGGGGCCAACGTCCCGACTTTC
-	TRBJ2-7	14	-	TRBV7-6	CASSLTPSSYEQYF	TGTGCCAGCAGCTTGACTCCCAGCTCCTACGAGCAGTACTTC
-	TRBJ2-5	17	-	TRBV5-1	CASRSGAIGMSVETQYF	TGCGCCAGCAGATCGGGGGCGATCGGGATGAGCGTAGAGACCCAGTACTTC
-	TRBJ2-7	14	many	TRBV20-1	CSARPTDRTYEQYF	TGCAGTGCTAGACCGACGGACAGAACCTACGAGCAGTACTTC
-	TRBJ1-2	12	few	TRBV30	CAWSDSDYGYTF	TGTGCCTGGAGCGACTCGGACTATGGCTACACCTTC
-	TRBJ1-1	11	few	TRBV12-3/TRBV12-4	CASSLGPSPFF	TGTGCCAGCAGTTTAGGACCATCCCCTTTCTTT
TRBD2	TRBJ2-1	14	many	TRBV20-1	CSAPTSGSYNEQFF	TGCAGTGCTCCGACTAGCGGGAGTTACAATGAGCAGTTCTTC
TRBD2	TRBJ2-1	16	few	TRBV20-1	CSARGGGGDSYNEQFF	TGCAGTGCTAGAGGCGGCGGGGGGGACTCCTACAATGAGCAGTTCTTC
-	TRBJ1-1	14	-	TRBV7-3	CASSLSAQAPEAFF	TGTGCCAGCAGCTTATCGGCGCAGGCGCCTGAAGCTTTCTTT